This T cell receptor (beta chain) was documented in a study of blood T cell repertoires in COVID-19. Study-wide context: The United States, Italy and Spain provided the acute and convalescent COVID-19 samples. PBMCs, B-cell-depleted T cells, or T cells provided the cDNA or gDNA that made up the material.

In the original analysis: Using reference gene primer amplification, nucleated cell counts were estimated. Data came from immunoSEQ multiplex PCR; TCRdb stores just in-frame clones and leaves some out. That table supplies the V and J calls and clone size; D and trimming were determined from the DNA. Of roughly 260,000 clones in the sample, around nine tenths were seen once. Trimming stripped 0 bases from V and 0 bases from J, with 16 bases between. The CDR3 totals 18 residues. Germline V gives CDR1 SGDLS, CDR2 YYNGEE. The clonotype comes from a woman in her 40s who had recovered from COVID-19. Sequenced material: peripheral blood. The V gene is TRBV9, the J gene TRBJ1-3; TRBD1 is a possible D gene (5 bases). CDR3 sequence (DNA): TGTGCCAGCAGCGTAGAGGGTAGGGGCAGAAGCTCTGGAAACACCATATATTTT. Its translation: CASSVEGRGRSSGNTIYF.